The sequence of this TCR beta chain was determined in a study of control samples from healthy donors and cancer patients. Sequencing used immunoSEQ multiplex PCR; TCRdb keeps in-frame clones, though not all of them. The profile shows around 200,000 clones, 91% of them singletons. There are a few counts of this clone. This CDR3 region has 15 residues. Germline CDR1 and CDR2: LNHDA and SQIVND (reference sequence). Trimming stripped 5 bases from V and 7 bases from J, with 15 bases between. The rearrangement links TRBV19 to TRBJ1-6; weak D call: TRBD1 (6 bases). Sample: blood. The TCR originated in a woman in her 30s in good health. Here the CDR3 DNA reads TGTGCCAGTAGTCCATCACAGGGTCGGAATTCACCCCTCCACTTT. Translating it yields CASSPSQGRNSPLHF.